This T cell receptor (beta chain) came from a study of blood T cell repertoires in COVID-19. About the study: Sites in the United States, Italy and Spain provided acute and convalescent COVID-19 samples.

Trimming cost V 4 bases and J 2 bases; bases outside gene matches: 4. Germline CDR1 is MGHRA and CDR2 is YSYEKL. The CDR3 is 15 residues long. Measured with immunoSEQ multiplex PCR; TCRdb has only the in-frame clones, and not every one. The sample lists over 110,000 clones; roughly 90% were seen once. This clone was seen only once. Sequencing input: peripheral blood. This TCR derives from a man between 65 and 85 years old with acute or convalescent COVID-19. This chain links TRBV4-1 with TRBJ2-1; 8 bases align to TRBD1. The CDR3 sequence: CASSRAGGAYNEQFF. The CDR3 coding sequence is TGCGCCAGCAGCCGCGCAGGGGGCGCCTACAATGAGCAGTTCTTC.